These T cell receptor beta chains were read from a single sample in a study of CXCR3 chemokines and chemotherapy response in bladder cancer. Each CDR3 protein is one row after TCRdb ran MiXCR on the PCR reads. This sample has about 13,000 distinct CDR3 sequences, with roughly 12% found just once. Collection of the sample occurred from a patient whose treatment included neoadjuvant chemotherapy. Receptors were obtained from a human donor with bladder cancer that did not respond to neoadjuvant chemotherapy. Each CDR3 is given with its conserved first and last residue. A D gene is named only where the DNA matches it firmly. Not every row has a clone size; where given, it reads once, few, many or a size class.

j_call: TRBJ1-2; d_call: TRBD1; v_call: TRBV20-1; clone_size: -; cdr3_aa: CSARGRTGVSGYTF; cdr3_nt: TGCAGTGCTAGAGGCCGGACAGGGGTATCAGGCTACACCTTC
j_call: TRBJ2-1; d_call: TRBD1; v_call: TRBV29-1; clone_size: medium-sized; cdr3_aa: CSVRQGGTYNEQFF; cdr3_nt: TGCAGCGTTAGACAGGGGGGAACCTACAATGAGCAGTTCTTC
j_call: TRBJ2-3; d_call: -; v_call: TRBV6-1; clone_size: many; cdr3_aa: CASSEWGQEATDTQYF; cdr3_nt: TGTGCCAGCAGTGAATGGGGGCAGGAGGCCACAGATACGCAGTATTTT
j_call: TRBJ2-7; d_call: TRBD1; v_call: TRBV7-2; clone_size: many; cdr3_aa: CASSEDRGSYEQYF; cdr3_nt: TGTGCCAGCAGCGAGGACAGGGGCTCCTACGAGCAGTACTTC
j_call: TRBJ1-2; d_call: TRBD1; v_call: TRBV12-3/TRBV12-4; clone_size: few; cdr3_aa: CASSHNRGSHTF; cdr3_nt: TGTGCCAGCAGCCACAACAGGGGATCCCACACCTTC
j_call: TRBJ2-5; d_call: -; v_call: TRBV7-3; clone_size: -; cdr3_aa: CASSSHPEETQYF; cdr3_nt: TGTGCCAGCAGCTCGCATCCCGAAGAGACCCAGTACTTC
j_call: TRBJ1-4; d_call: -; v_call: TRBV7-9; clone_size: many; cdr3_aa: CASSASQGRGEKLFF; cdr3_nt: TGTGCCAGCAGCGCGAGCCAGGGTAGAGGTGAAAAACTGTTTTTT
j_call: TRBJ1-2; d_call: TRBD1; v_call: TRBV28; clone_size: many; cdr3_aa: CASSPGTGDYGYTF; cdr3_nt: TGTGCCAGCAGCCCCGGGACAGGGGACTATGGCTACACCTTC
j_call: TRBJ2-1; d_call: -; v_call: TRBV7-3; clone_size: -; cdr3_aa: CASSLAALRTNEQFF; cdr3_nt: TGTGCCAGCAGCTTAGCGGCCCTCAGGACCAATGAGCAGTTCTTC
j_call: TRBJ2-3; d_call: TRBD1; v_call: TRBV4-1; clone_size: -; cdr3_aa: CASSPGTATDTQYF; cdr3_nt: TGCGCCAGCAGCCCTGGGACAGCCACAGATACGCAGTATTTT
j_call: TRBJ1-4; d_call: -; v_call: TRBV28; clone_size: -; cdr3_aa: CASSPGGAGWNEKLFF; cdr3_nt: TGTGCCAGCAGTCCCGGGGGGGCGGGGTGGAATGAAAAACTGTTTTTT
j_call: TRBJ2-1; d_call: -; v_call: TRBV6-2/TRBV6-3; clone_size: medium-sized; cdr3_aa: CASSYSGRSSYNEQFF; cdr3_nt: TGTGCCAGCAGTTACTCGGGAAGGAGCTCCTACAATGAGCAGTTCTTC
j_call: TRBJ2-7; d_call: -; v_call: TRBV19; clone_size: medium-sized; cdr3_aa: CASSTSSTPTYEQYF; cdr3_nt: TGTGCCAGTAGTACATCATCGACACCTACCTACGAGCAGTACTTC
j_call: TRBJ1-3; d_call: TRBD1; v_call: TRBV27; clone_size: many; cdr3_aa: CASSLLGGWGNTIYF; cdr3_nt: TGTGCCAGCAGTTTATTAGGGGGCTGGGGAAACACCATATATTTT
j_call: TRBJ2-1; d_call: -; v_call: TRBV24-1; clone_size: medium-sized; cdr3_aa: CATSDPASEVPNEQFF; cdr3_nt: TGTGCCACCAGTGACCCAGCTAGCGAGGTACCCAATGAGCAGTTCTTC
j_call: TRBJ2-5; d_call: -; v_call: TRBV6-5; clone_size: many; cdr3_aa: CASSYIRGETQYF; cdr3_nt: TGTGCCAGCAGTTACATTAGGGGAGAGACCCAGTACTTC
j_call: TRBJ2-1; d_call: TRBD1; v_call: TRBV6-1; clone_size: many; cdr3_aa: CASREGQGVYNEQFF; cdr3_nt: TGTGCCAGCAGGGAGGGACAGGGAGTTTACAATGAGCAGTTCTTC
j_call: TRBJ2-2; d_call: -; v_call: TRBV20-1; clone_size: many; cdr3_aa: CSARSHGRNTGELFF; cdr3_nt: TGCAGTGCTAGGTCTCACGGGAGAAACACCGGGGAGCTGTTTTTT
j_call: TRBJ2-2; d_call: TRBD1; v_call: TRBV27; clone_size: many; cdr3_aa: CASRRDREATGELFF; cdr3_nt: TGTGCCAGCAGGAGGGACAGGGAGGCAACCGGGGAGCTGTTTTTT
j_call: TRBJ2-2; d_call: TRBD2; v_call: TRBV24-1; clone_size: many; cdr3_aa: CATSDTGGGGELFF; cdr3_nt: TGTGCCACCAGTGATACAGGCGGGGGCGGGGAGCTGTTTTTT
j_call: TRBJ2-2; d_call: -; v_call: TRBV24-1; clone_size: medium-sized; cdr3_aa: CATSDLPGQGAAGELFF; cdr3_nt: TGTGCCACCAGTGATTTGCCTGGACAAGGGGCGGCCGGGGAGCTGTTTTTT
j_call: TRBJ2-3; d_call: -; v_call: TRBV28; clone_size: -; cdr3_aa: CASSPSSTDTQYF; cdr3_nt: TGTGCCAGCAGTCCCTCTAGCACAGATACGCAGTATTTT
j_call: TRBJ2-1; d_call: TRBD1; v_call: TRBV5-4; clone_size: many; cdr3_aa: CVSTPEAGTGGLNEQFF; cdr3_nt: TGTGTCAGCACCCCAGAAGCCGGGACAGGGGGGCTGAATGAGCAGTTCTTC
j_call: TRBJ2-1; d_call: -; v_call: TRBV12-3/TRBV12-4; clone_size: many; cdr3_aa: CASSLALGEQFF; cdr3_nt: TGTGCCAGCAGTTTAGCGCTTGGTGAGCAGTTCTTC
j_call: TRBJ1-2; d_call: -; v_call: TRBV6-2/TRBV6-3; clone_size: many; cdr3_aa: CASSSTHRPNYGYTF; cdr3_nt: TGTGCCAGCAGTTCAACACACCGTCCTAACTATGGCTACACCTTC
j_call: TRBJ1-2; d_call: -; v_call: TRBV19; clone_size: few; cdr3_aa: CASSIPRGGNYGYTF; cdr3_nt: TGTGCCAGTAGTATACCGAGGGGAGGTAACTATGGCTACACCTTC
j_call: TRBJ2-3; d_call: -; v_call: TRBV7-9; clone_size: many; cdr3_aa: CASSAYTDTQYF; cdr3_nt: TGTGCCAGCTCGGCGTACACAGATACGCAGTATTTT
j_call: TRBJ1-5; d_call: -; v_call: TRBV7-2; clone_size: many; cdr3_aa: CASSLVGDSNQPQHF; cdr3_nt: TGTGCCAGCAGCTTAGTGGGGGATAGCAATCAGCCCCAGCATTTT
j_call: TRBJ2-7; d_call: -; v_call: TRBV6-1; clone_size: many; cdr3_aa: CASSFLQGPSSYEQYF; cdr3_nt: TGTGCCAGCAGTTTTCTGCAGGGGCCCAGCTCCTACGAGCAGTACTTC
j_call: TRBJ2-5; d_call: TRBD2; v_call: TRBV7-2; clone_size: many; cdr3_aa: CASSLGRARGGDQYF; cdr3_nt: TGTGCCAGCAGCTTAGGCAGAGCGAGGGGAGGGGACCAGTACTTC
j_call: TRBJ1-6; d_call: -; v_call: TRBV6-5; clone_size: many; cdr3_aa: CASSYSTASNSPLHF; cdr3_nt: TGTGCCAGCAGTTACTCCACAGCAAGCAATTCACCCCTCCACTTT
j_call: TRBJ2-7; d_call: TRBD2; v_call: TRBV11-2; clone_size: few; cdr3_aa: CASSGPGTRSEQYF; cdr3_nt: TGTGCCAGCAGCGGGCCCGGGACTAGATCCGAGCAGTACTTC
j_call: TRBJ2-7; d_call: -; v_call: TRBV25-1; clone_size: -; cdr3_aa: CASSSDRFYEQYF; cdr3_nt: TGTGCCAGCAGTTCAGACAGATTTTACGAGCAGTACTTC
j_call: TRBJ1-3; d_call: TRBD1; v_call: TRBV10-3; clone_size: medium-sized; cdr3_aa: CAIRAGTGDGTIYF; cdr3_nt: TGTGCCATCCGAGCCGGGACAGGGGATGGAACCATATATTTT
j_call: TRBJ2-1; d_call: -; v_call: TRBV27; clone_size: -; cdr3_aa: CASSPLDGNNEQFF; cdr3_nt: TGTGCTAGCAGTCCCTTGGACGGTAACAATGAGCAGTTCTTC
j_call: TRBJ1-6; d_call: -; v_call: TRBV6-5; clone_size: medium-sized; cdr3_aa: CASRAANNSPLHF; cdr3_nt: TGTGCCAGCAGGGCGGCCAATAATTCACCCCTCCACTTT
j_call: TRBJ1-3; d_call: -; v_call: TRBV12-3/TRBV12-4; clone_size: -; cdr3_aa: CASGEGTIYF; cdr3_nt: TGTGCCAGCGGGGAGGGGACCATATATTTT
j_call: TRBJ1-1; d_call: TRBD1; v_call: TRBV12-3/TRBV12-4; clone_size: -; cdr3_aa: CASSPSRQGLNTEAFF; cdr3_nt: TGTGCCAGCAGTCCGTCTCGACAGGGATTGAACACTGAAGCTTTCTTT
j_call: TRBJ2-1; d_call: TRBD2; v_call: TRBV6-5; clone_size: many; cdr3_aa: CASSYSAGLRDEQFF; cdr3_nt: TGTGCCAGCAGTTACTCAGCGGGACTTAGAGATGAGCAGTTCTTC
j_call: TRBJ2-2; d_call: TRBD1; v_call: TRBV19; clone_size: -; cdr3_aa: CASSPGDRATGELFF; cdr3_nt: TGTGCCAGTAGTCCCGGGGACAGGGCCACCGGGGAGCTGTTTTTT
j_call: TRBJ1-1; d_call: TRBD1; v_call: TRBV6-5; clone_size: many; cdr3_aa: CASSYSRTGDTEAFF; cdr3_nt: TGTGCCAGCAGTTACTCTAGGACAGGTGACACTGAAGCTTTCTTT
j_call: TRBJ1-2; d_call: -; v_call: TRBV5-4; clone_size: many; cdr3_aa: CASTILGRGGPDF; cdr3_nt: TGTGCCAGCACCATTTTGGGGCGCGGGGGTCCTGACTTC
j_call: TRBJ2-1; d_call: TRBD2; v_call: TRBV12-5; clone_size: many; cdr3_aa: CASGWGGSTVNEQFF; cdr3_nt: TGTGCTAGTGGTTGGGGCGGGAGCACCGTAAATGAGCAGTTCTTC
j_call: TRBJ2-3; d_call: TRBD2; v_call: TRBV19; clone_size: many; cdr3_aa: CASGHPSGGADTQYF; cdr3_nt: TGTGCCAGTGGACACCCTAGCGGGGGGGCAGATACGCAGTATTTT
j_call: TRBJ2-7; d_call: TRBD1; v_call: TRBV6-1; clone_size: many; cdr3_aa: CASVVGQVWGEQYF; cdr3_nt: TGTGCCAGCGTAGTAGGACAGGTCTGGGGGGAGCAGTACTTC
j_call: TRBJ1-1; d_call: TRBD1; v_call: TRBV7-9; clone_size: many; cdr3_aa: CASSFGTGLGTEAFF; cdr3_nt: TGTGCCAGCAGCTTCGGGACAGGGCTTGGGACTGAAGCTTTCTTT
j_call: TRBJ2-1; d_call: TRBD2; v_call: TRBV20-1; clone_size: -; cdr3_aa: CSARTSGGAGYNEQFF; cdr3_nt: TGCAGTGCCAGGACTAGCGGGGGGGCGGGGTACAATGAGCAGTTCTTC
j_call: TRBJ2-5; d_call: -; v_call: TRBV6-1; clone_size: many; cdr3_aa: CASSDWGEETQYF; cdr3_nt: TGTGCCAGCAGTGACTGGGGGGAAGAGACCCAGTACTTC
j_call: TRBJ2-7; d_call: TRBD2; v_call: TRBV7-2; clone_size: many; cdr3_aa: CASSLETSANYEQYF; cdr3_nt: TGTGCCAGCAGCTTAGAGACTAGCGCAAACTACGAGCAGTACTTC
j_call: TRBJ2-1; d_call: -; v_call: TRBV6-2/TRBV6-3; clone_size: many; cdr3_aa: CASTYRHRENEQFF; cdr3_nt: TGTGCCAGCACCTACCGTCACCGAGAAAATGAGCAGTTCTTC
j_call: TRBJ2-5; d_call: -; v_call: TRBV7-2; clone_size: many; cdr3_aa: CASSLATGYQETQYF; cdr3_nt: TGTGCCAGCAGCTTAGCTACAGGGTACCAAGAGACCCAGTACTTC
j_call: TRBJ1-1; d_call: -; v_call: TRBV11-2; clone_size: few; cdr3_aa: CASSPSEGSEAFF; cdr3_nt: TGTGCCAGCAGCCCCTCTGAGGGGTCTGAAGCTTTCTTT
j_call: TRBJ1-1; d_call: TRBD1; v_call: TRBV30; clone_size: many; cdr3_aa: CAWSLWTGGRTEAFF; cdr3_nt: TGTGCCTGGAGTCTTTGGACAGGGGGCCGGACTGAAGCTTTCTTT
j_call: TRBJ2-7; d_call: -; v_call: TRBV12-5; clone_size: -; cdr3_aa: CASGSGRERGLSLGEQYF; cdr3_nt: TGTGCTAGTGGTTCCGGGCGCGAGAGGGGCCTATCGCTGGGCGAGCAGTACTTC
j_call: TRBJ1-1; d_call: -; v_call: TRBV7-2; clone_size: medium-sized; cdr3_aa: CASSLQGDTRAFF; cdr3_nt: TGTGCCAGCAGCCTCCAGGGCGACACCCGAGCTTTCTTT